The T cell receptor beta chain described here comes from a study of blood T cell repertoires in COVID-19. Study-level background: The analysed material was cDNA or gDNA that came from T cells, B-cell-depleted T cells, or PBMCs.

Seattle patients were enrolled during active infection and followed longitudinally. Per the authors' pipeline: How many nucleated cells were present was estimated from reference gene primer amplification. Libraries were prepared by immunoSEQ multiplex PCR; TCRdb keeps only in-frame clonotypes and omits some of them. Clone size and the V and J calls come from that table; the DNA yielded D and trimming. This table holds about 160,000 clones, 92% found once. CDR1 SGHDN and CDR2 FVKESK come from the germline V gene. The CDR3 is made up of 15 amino acids. Trimming removed 5 bases from V and 7 bases from J, with 20 bases in between.

The origin of this receptor is a man aged 25 to 40 with COVID-19, enrolled during active disease. The V and J genes are TRBV14 and TRBJ1-2; D gene unclear. The sequenced material came from peripheral blood. The CDR3 loop is CASSLPGTPLVGYTF. In DNA form, the CDR3 reads TGTGCCAGCAGCTTGCCGGGAACCCCGTTAGTTGGCTACACCTTC.